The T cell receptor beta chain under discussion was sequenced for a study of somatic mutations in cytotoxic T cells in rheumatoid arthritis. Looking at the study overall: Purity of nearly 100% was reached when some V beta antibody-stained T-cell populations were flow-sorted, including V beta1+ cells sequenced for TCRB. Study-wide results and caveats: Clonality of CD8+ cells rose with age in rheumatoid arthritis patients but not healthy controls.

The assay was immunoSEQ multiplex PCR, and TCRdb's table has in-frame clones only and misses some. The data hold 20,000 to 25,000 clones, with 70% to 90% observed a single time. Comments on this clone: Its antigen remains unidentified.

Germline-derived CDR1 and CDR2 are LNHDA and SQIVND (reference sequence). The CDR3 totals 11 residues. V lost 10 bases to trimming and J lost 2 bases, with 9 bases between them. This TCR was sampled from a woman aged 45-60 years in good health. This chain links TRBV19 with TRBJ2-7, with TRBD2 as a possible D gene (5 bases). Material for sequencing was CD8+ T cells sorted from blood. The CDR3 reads CATGIAYEQYV. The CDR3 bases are TGTGCCACCGGGATCGCCTACGAGCAGTACGTC.